The rows below give T cell receptor beta chains drawn from one sample of a study of blood T cell repertoires in COVID-19. The protocol was immunoSEQ multiplex PCR, while the TCRdb copy is restricted to in-frame clones and leaves out a portion. Of about 160,000 clones listed, around 83% are singletons. Sequencing used peripheral blood. The source is a man between 40 and 49 years old with acute or convalescent COVID-19. Both conserved end residues are part of each CDR3. D genes are given only for firm matches. Clone size is stated in some rows and not others, as once, few, many or a class when expanded.

J	V	size	D	DNA	CDR3
TRBJ2-7	TRBV5-1	-	TRBD2	TGCGCCAGCAGCTTGGTGGGACTAGCGGGGGAGCAGTACTTC	CASSLVGLAGEQYF
TRBJ1-2	TRBV6-1	-	-	TGTGCCGGCAGTGAGCTCAGGGAGGATGGCTACACCTTC	CAGSELREDGYTF
TRBJ1-3	TRBV3-1/TRBV3-2	-	TRBD1	TGTGCCAGCAGCCCGCGGACAGGGGCTGGAAACACCATATATTTT	CASSPRTGAGNTIYF
TRBJ1-1	TRBV6-4	few	TRBD1	TGTGCCAGCAGTCCGGGACAGGGGAACACTGAAGCTTTCTTT	CASSPGQGNTEAFF
TRBJ2-1	TRBV18	-	-	TGTGCCAGAACTGCTGCTTCCAATGAGCAGTTCTTC	CARTAASNEQFF
TRBJ2-7	TRBV7-2	few	TRBD2	TGTGCCAGCAGTTCCATAGCGGGGGGGCGCTACGAGCAGTACTTC	CASSSIAGGRYEQYF
TRBJ1-2	TRBV6-2/TRBV6-3	-	-	TGTGCCAGCAGTTACAGAGGGATCGATGGCTACACCTTC	CASSYRGIDGYTF
TRBJ2-3	TRBV6-5	-	-	TGTGCCAGCATTGGACCGGGGACAGATACGCAGTATTTT	CASIGPGTDTQYF
TRBJ2-6	TRBV5-1	-	-	TGCGCCAGCAGCCTCGGGTCGAACGCCAACGTCCTGACTTTC	CASSLGSNANVLTF
TRBJ2-1	TRBV7-3	-	TRBD2	TGTGCCAGCAGCCCCTACCTAGCGGGGGCTAAGAATGAGCAGTTCTTC	CASSPYLAGAKNEQFF
TRBJ1-2	TRBV4-1	-	TRBD1	TGCGCCAGCAGCCAGACAGGGGGCTTTGGCTACACCTTC	CASSQTGGFGYTF
TRBJ2-7	TRBV6-6	-	-	TGTGCCAGCAGTACAGGGAAATCCTACGAGCAGTACTTC	CASSTGKSYEQYF
TRBJ2-1	TRBV28	-	-	TGTGCCAGCAGTTTATCGGGCGGGTACAATGAGCAGTTCTTC	CASSLSGGYNEQFF
TRBJ2-1	TRBV5-5	once	-	TGTGCCAGCAGCCTCAATGAGCAGTTCTTC	CASSLNEQFF
TRBJ2-2	TRBV19	-	TRBD2	TGTGCCAGTAGTATATCAGGCCGGCGGGGGGGCCCCACCGGGGAGCTGTTTTTT	CASSISGRRGGPTGELFF
TRBJ1-1	TRBV5-1	-	TRBD1	TGCGCCAGCAGCTCCGGGACAGGAACTTCGTGGGGGACTGAAGCTTTCTTT	CASSSGTGTSWGTEAFF
TRBJ1-4	TRBV5-1	-	TRBD1	TGCGCCAGCAGCTTGAGTTTGTCGACAGGGAATGAAAAACTGTTTTTT	CASSLSLSTGNEKLFF
TRBJ2-7	TRBV7-2	-	TRBD1	TGTGCCAGCAGCTGGGGACAGGGAGAGGGTGAGCAGTACTTC	CASSWGQGEGEQYF
TRBJ2-1	TRBV7-9	-	-	TGTGCCAGCAGCTTCCGGAGGGGGCTAGAGGATGAGCAGTTCTTC	CASSFRRGLEDEQFF
TRBJ2-3	TRBV19	once	-	TGTGCCAGTAATCTAGGCCAAGGAGATACGCAGTATTTT	CASNLGQGDTQYF
TRBJ1-2	TRBV19	-	TRBD1	TGTGCCAGTAGTCAGACCGGGACAGGGGGTGGTGGCTACACCTTC	CASSQTGTGGGGYTF
TRBJ2-3	TRBV5-4	-	-	TGTGCCAGCAGCTTTCGGACACTCGGCAGCACAGATACGCAGTATTTT	CASSFRTLGSTDTQYF
TRBJ1-2	TRBV7-8	-	TRBD1	TGTGCCAGCAGCTTAGCGGGACAGTATGGCTACACCTTC	CASSLAGQYGYTF
TRBJ2-2	TRBV30	-	-	TGTGCCTGGAGTTTCCACGCCGGGAACACCGGGGAGCTGTTTTTT	CAWSFHAGNTGELFF
TRBJ2-7	TRBV6-5	-	TRBD2	TGTGCCAGCTCCCCTGGAGGCGGGGGGGCCTACGAGCAGTACTTC	CASSPGGGGAYEQYF
TRBJ2-3	TRBV10-3	-	TRBD2	TGTGCCATCGGTCTAGCGGGGACCACAGATACGCAGTATTTT	CAIGLAGTTDTQYF
TRBJ1-3	TRBV7-6	few	-	TGTGCCAGCAGCTTAGCGCCAGGGTATGGAAACACCATATATTTT	CASSLAPGYGNTIYF
TRBJ2-1	TRBV11-3	-	-	TGTGCCAGCAGCTTAGTGGTCACGGACAGTGCGAGCAATGAGCAGTTCTTC	CASSLVVTDSASNEQFF
TRBJ1-3	TRBV5-1	-	TRBD1	TGCGCCAGCAGCACAGGGGGTTGGTCTGGAAACACCATATATTTT	CASSTGGWSGNTIYF
TRBJ2-7	TRBV25-1	-	-	TGTGCCAGCAGTGATTGGGGGCTGAGCTCCTACGAGCAGTACTTC	CASSDWGLSSYEQYF
TRBJ1-2	TRBV28	-	-	TGTGCCAGCAGCCCGAAGACTTACCTCCGGGACATGTACTATGGCTACACCTTC	CASSPKTYLRDMYYGYTF